The T cell receptor (beta chain) described here comes from a study of OX40 agonist ivuxolimab in advanced cancers. The CDR3 length is 12 residues. V lost 1 base, J lost 5 bases, and 6 bases lay in between. Germline V CDR1 and CDR2: SGHDT, YYEEEE. The repertoire was sequenced with immunoSEQ multiplex PCR; TCRdb's copy has only in-frame clones and lacks some. The sample includes 70,000 to 95,000 clones, more than 90% of them seen just once. This clone was seen a single time. Antigen unknown. Study-level findings and limits: CD4+ T cells averaged fewer expanded clones than CD8+ T cells.

This sample comprised CD4+ or CD8+ T cells sorted from blood, obtained in a trial of the OX40 agonist ivuxolimab. This sequence was found in an adult with an advanced solid tumor such as melanoma, head and neck, liver or kidney cancer. The chain recombines TRBV5-6 with TRBJ1-2; D is unresolved. CDR3 DNA sequence: TGTGCCAGCAGCTTGACGGGGTATGGCTACACCTTC. Translating it yields CASSLTGYGYTF.